These 13 T cell receptor beta chains came from one sample sequenced in a study of blood T cell repertoires in COVID-19. Using immunoSEQ multiplex PCR, the repertoire was profiled, and TCRdb retains in-frame clones only, with some absent. The table has tens of thousands of clones, approximately 86% seen once. Input material: peripheral blood. These receptors were taken from a man aged 50-59 years with acute or convalescent COVID-19.

In DNA, the CDR3 is TGTGCCAGCGGAACCGGGACAGCGACTGCCTACGAGCAGTACTTC. Its protein is CASGTGTATAYEQYF. This rearrangement joins TRBV5-4 to TRBJ2-7; 7 nucleotides line up with TRBD1. V dropped 7 bases and J dropped 2; count of bases not matched to a gene: 12. Per germline, CDR1 SGHNT and CDR2 YYREEE (reference sequence). The CDR3 has 15 amino acids. Variable domain in full (rest from reference TRBV5-4 and TRBJ2-7): ETGVTQSPTHLIKTRGQQVTLRCSSQSGHNTVSWYQQALGQGPQFIFQYYREEENGRGNFPPRFSGLQFPNYSSELNVNALELDDSALYLCASGTGTATAYEQYFGPGTRLTVT.

This chain joins TRBV29-1 and TRBJ2-7; D perhaps matches TRBD1 (5 bases). Germline lookup yields CDR1 SQVTM and CDR2 ANQGSEA. V lost 6 bases, J lost 0 bases, and 15 bases lay in between. The CDR3 extends over 14 amino acids. CDR3 residues: CSVSSQENSYEQYF. CDR3 sequence (DNA): TGCAGCGTGTCCTCACAGGAAAACTCCTACGAGCAGTACTTC.

The V gene is TRBV4-1, the J gene TRBJ2-1; 12 nucleotides match TRBD2. Germline V gene sequence: CDR1 MGHRA, CDR2 YSYEKL. This CDR3 is built from 17 residues. V dropped 2 bases and J dropped 2; count of bases not matched to a gene: 4. CDR3 bases: TGCGCCAGCAGCCAACACACTAGCGGGGGGCCCTACAATGAGCAGTTCTTC. It specifies CASSQHTSGGPYNEQFF.

This chain joins TRBV27 and TRBJ1-3; unclear D gene. The CDR3 is 16 amino acids. Germline assignment: CDR1 MNHEY and CDR2 SMNVEV (reference sequence). Trimming took off 5 bases at V and 4 bases at J, with 18 bases between the two ends. CDR3 nucleotides: TGTGCCAGCAGTCTAAGATCGGCGGGCTACGGAAACACCATATATTTT. Encoded protein: CASSLRSAGYGNTIYF.

The rearrangement links TRBV29-1 to TRBJ1-2; D gene unclear. Germline values: CDR1 SQVTM, CDR2 ANQGSEA. The length of the CDR3 is 11 residues. In DNA form, the CDR3 reads TGCAGTTCCGGGGAGAACTATGGCTACACCTTC. It encodes CSSGENYGYTF.

The DNA of the CDR3 is TGCAGTGCTAGTTTGGCTAGCGGGAGCCATGAGCAGTTCTTC. This translates into CSASLASGSHEQFF. The chain recombines TRBV20-1 with TRBJ2-1; 10 bases fit TRBD2. Losses at the gene ends were 3 bases for V and 8 bases for J; bases not matched to a gene: 7. CDR1 and CDR2 from the germline V gene are DFQATT and SNEGSKA (reference sequence). CDR3 length: 14 residues.

The chain employs TRBV4-3 and TRBJ2-7; D might be TRBD1 (5 bases). The CDR3 contains 15 residues. Germline CDR1 is LGHNA and CDR2 is YSLEER. V was trimmed by 6 bases and J by 1 base, leaving 16 bases between them. Here the CDR3 DNA reads TGCGCCAGCAGGCCAAGATTTCAGGGATCCTACGAGCAGTACTTC. It codes for CASRPRFQGSYEQYF.

The chain joins TRBV11-2 to TRBJ1-2; D not resolved. In germline, CDR1 is SGHAT, CDR2 FQNNGV. This CDR3 spans 13 amino acids. With 5 bases removed from V and 3 bases from J, the gap between germline ends came to 10 bases. CDR3 in amino acids: CASSIGRDYGYTF. CDR3 bases: TGTGCCAGCAGCATAGGGCGGGACTATGGCTACACCTTC.

V usage is TRBV6-2 or TRBV6-3 and J usage is TRBJ2-7, with D possibly being TRBD1 (7 bases). Trimming took 2 bases from V and 9 from J, leaving 20 bases between them. This CDR3 spans 15 amino acids. Germline V gene lookup returns CDR1 MNHEY and CDR2 SVGEGT. CDR3 DNA sequence: TGTGCCAGCAGTTACGGAGGGACAGCCAGCTGGGTGCAGTACTTC. The encoded protein is CASSYGGTASWVQYF.

The genes are TRBV7-2 and TRBJ1-2; TRBD1 matches 7 bases. The CDR3 consists of 14 residues. The germline gives CDR1 SGHTA, CDR2 FQGNSA. V lost 3 bases and J lost 4; bases outside the gene matches: 5. For the CDR3, the DNA is TGTGCCAGCAGCTTGGGGCAGGGGGGCTATGGCTACACCTTC. It codes for CASSLGQGGYGYTF.

The chain combines TRBV6-2 or TRBV6-3 with TRBJ2-3, with 10 bases lining up with TRBD2. The CDR3 loop spans 19 amino acids. With V trimmed by 0 bases and J by 2 bases, 11 bases remained unmatched. Germline V gene data show CDR1 as MNHEY and CDR2 as SVGEGT. The CDR3 spells CASSYSKGLAISITDTQYF. CDR3 nucleotide sequence: TGTGCCAGCAGTTACTCGAAGGGACTAGCGATTTCGATCACAGATACGCAGTATTTT.

The CDR3 nucleotides are TGTGCCAGCACCCCTCGTGGGGGCACCTACGAGCAGTACTTC. Residues: CASTPRGGTYEQYF. This chain joins TRBV6-6 and TRBJ2-7; perhaps TRBD1 as D (6 bases). Germline V gene data show CDR1 as MNHNY and CDR2 as SVGAGI (reference sequence). This CDR3 has 14 amino acids. The V gene lost 7 bases and the J gene lost 2 bases, with 15 bases spanning the gap.

The J gene is TRBJ2-7, the V gene TRBV5-1, with D perhaps matching TRBD2 (6 bases). The CDR3 sequence is 15 residues long. Germline CDR1 and CDR2: SGHRS and YFSETQ. Trimming cost V 0 bases and J 3 bases, with 13 bases left between them. The CDR3 coding sequence is TGCGCCAGCAGCTTGGACGCTGGGACTTACTACGAGCAGTACTTC. Residues: CASSLDAGTYYEQYF.